What follows is one TCR beta chain and its context. Matched for age and sex, the controls were healthy donors. In contrast to the negatively isolated CD8+ and CD4+ T cells, TEMRA cells were FACS-enriched. This specimen comes from a study of CD8 T cells in Susac syndrome. There are 15 residues in the CDR3. Trimming stripped 4 bases from V and 0 bases from J, with 12 bases between. Germline-derived CDR1 and CDR2 are LNHDA and SQIVND (reference sequence). An input of 0.5 to 1 ug of RNA was subjected to reverse transcription using random hexamers. Amplification of TCR beta CDR3 was carried out by immunoSEQ multiplex PCR, which covered 54 Vbeta and 13 Jbeta segments. TCRdb itself ran the immunoSEQ multiplex PCR reads through MiXCR, one entry per CDR3 protein. In the table there are about 69,000 distinct CDR3 sequences, approximately 95% of which are singletons.

This receptor was taken from a human donor in good health. The chain carries TRBV19 and TRBJ2-5; weak D call: TRBD2 (6 bases). The sample taken for sequencing was CD8+ T cells from PBMCs. The CDR3 protein is CASSNRLANQETQYF. In DNA, the CDR3 is TGTGCCAGTAGTAACAGGCTAGCGAACCAAGAGACCCAGTACTTC.